This T cell receptor beta chain was sequenced during a study of blood T cell repertoires in COVID-19. A Seattle source enrolled patients during active infection and followed them longitudinally. Assay used: immunoSEQ multiplex PCR; TCRdb lists only in-frame clones, some missing. The sample records around 330,000 clones, 70% to 90% being singletons. Sequenced input: peripheral blood. This TCR derives from a woman in her twenties or thirties with COVID-19, enrolled during active disease.

The CDR3 DNA reads as TGTGCCAGCAGAAAAGAGGGGGAAGGCGAGACCCAGTACTTC. The encoded protein is CASRKEGEGETQYF. This chain joins TRBV5-4 and TRBJ2-5; the D gene is possibly TRBD1 (6 bases). This CDR3 region has 14 residues. V was pared by 5 bases and J by 5 bases, with 16 bases between. CDR1 SGHNT and CDR2 YYREEE come from the germline V gene (reference sequence).